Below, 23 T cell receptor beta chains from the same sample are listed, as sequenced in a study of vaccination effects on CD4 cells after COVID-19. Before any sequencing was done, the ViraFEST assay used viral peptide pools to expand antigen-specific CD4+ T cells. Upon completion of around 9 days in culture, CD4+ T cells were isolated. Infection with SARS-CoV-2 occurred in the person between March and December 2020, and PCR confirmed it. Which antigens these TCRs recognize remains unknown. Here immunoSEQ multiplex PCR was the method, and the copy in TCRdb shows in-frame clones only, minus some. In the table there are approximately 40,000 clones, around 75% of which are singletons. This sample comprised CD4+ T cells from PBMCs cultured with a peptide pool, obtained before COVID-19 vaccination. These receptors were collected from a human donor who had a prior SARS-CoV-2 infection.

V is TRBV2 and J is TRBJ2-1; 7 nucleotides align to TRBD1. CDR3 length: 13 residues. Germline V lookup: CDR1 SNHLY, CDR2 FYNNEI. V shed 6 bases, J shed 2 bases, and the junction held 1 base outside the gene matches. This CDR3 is CASRGTAYNEQFF. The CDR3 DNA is TGTGCCAGCAGAGGGACAGCCTACAATGAGCAGTTCTTC.

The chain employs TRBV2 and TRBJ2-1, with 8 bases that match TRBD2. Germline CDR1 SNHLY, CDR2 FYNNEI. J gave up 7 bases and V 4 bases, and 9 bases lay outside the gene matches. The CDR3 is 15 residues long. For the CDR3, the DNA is TGTGCCAGCAGTGTTTCGGGACTAGGTTTTAATGAGCAGTTCTTC. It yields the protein CASSVSGLGFNEQFF.

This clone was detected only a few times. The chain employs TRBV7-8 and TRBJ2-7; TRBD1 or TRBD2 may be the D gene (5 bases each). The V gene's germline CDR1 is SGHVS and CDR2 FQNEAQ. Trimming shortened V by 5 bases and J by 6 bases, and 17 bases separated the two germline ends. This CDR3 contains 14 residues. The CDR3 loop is CASSLAGLGAEQYF. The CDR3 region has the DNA TGTGCCAGCAGCCTCGCGGGTCTCGGGGCCGAGCAGTACTTC.

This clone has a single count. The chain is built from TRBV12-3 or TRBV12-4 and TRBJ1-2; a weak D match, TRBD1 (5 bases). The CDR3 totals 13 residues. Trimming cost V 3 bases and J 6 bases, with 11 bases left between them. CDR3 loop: CASSLSGPDGYTF. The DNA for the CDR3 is TGTGCCAGCAGTTTGTCAGGGCCCGATGGCTACACCTTC.

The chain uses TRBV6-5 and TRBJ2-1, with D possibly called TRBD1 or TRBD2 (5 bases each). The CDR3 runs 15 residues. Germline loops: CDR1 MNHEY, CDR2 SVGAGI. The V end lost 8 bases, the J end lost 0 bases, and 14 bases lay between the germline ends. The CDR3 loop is CASAGGQSSYNEQFF. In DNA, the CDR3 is TGTGCCAGCGCTGGGGGTCAGAGCTCCTACAATGAGCAGTTCTTC.

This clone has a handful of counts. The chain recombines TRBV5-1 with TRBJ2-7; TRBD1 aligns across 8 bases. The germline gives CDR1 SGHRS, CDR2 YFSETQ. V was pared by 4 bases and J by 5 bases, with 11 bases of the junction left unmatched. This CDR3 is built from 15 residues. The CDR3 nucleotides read TGCGCCAGCAGCATTACGACAGGGGAGGTAAACGAGCAGTACTTC. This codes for CASSITTGEVNEQYF.

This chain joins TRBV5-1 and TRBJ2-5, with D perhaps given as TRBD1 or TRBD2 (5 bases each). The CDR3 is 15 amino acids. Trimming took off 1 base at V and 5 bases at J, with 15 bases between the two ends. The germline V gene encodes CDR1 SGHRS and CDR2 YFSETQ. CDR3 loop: CASSLSPGTIETQYF. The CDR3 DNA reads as TGCGCCAGCAGCTTGAGTCCCGGGACGATCGAGACCCAGTACTTC.

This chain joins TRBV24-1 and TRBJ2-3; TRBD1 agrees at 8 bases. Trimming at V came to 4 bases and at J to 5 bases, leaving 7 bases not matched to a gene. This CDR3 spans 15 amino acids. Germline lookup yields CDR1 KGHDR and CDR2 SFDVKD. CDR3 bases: TGTGCCACCAGTGAACTGGACAGGGAGTTAGATACGCAGTATTTT. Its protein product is CATSELDRELDTQYF.

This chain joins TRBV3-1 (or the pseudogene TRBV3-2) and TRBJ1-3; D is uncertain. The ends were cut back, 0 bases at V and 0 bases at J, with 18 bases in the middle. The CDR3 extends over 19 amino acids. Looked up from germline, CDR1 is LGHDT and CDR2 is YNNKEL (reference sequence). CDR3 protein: CASSQEGSWDYSSGNTIYF. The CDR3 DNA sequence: TGTGCCAGCAGCCAAGAAGGGAGTTGGGATTACTCCTCTGGAAACACCATATATTTT.

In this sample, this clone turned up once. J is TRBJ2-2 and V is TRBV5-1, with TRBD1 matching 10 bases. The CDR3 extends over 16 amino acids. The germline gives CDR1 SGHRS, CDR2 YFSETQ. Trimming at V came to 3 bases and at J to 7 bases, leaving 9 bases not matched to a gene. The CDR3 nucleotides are TGCGCCAGCAGCTGGACGGGACAGGGGTTCTTCGGGGAGCTGTTTTTT. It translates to CASSWTGQGFFGELFF.

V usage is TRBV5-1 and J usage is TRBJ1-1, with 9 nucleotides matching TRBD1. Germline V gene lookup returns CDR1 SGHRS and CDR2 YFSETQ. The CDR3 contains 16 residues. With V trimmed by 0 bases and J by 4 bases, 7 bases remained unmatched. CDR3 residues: CASSLATGGRSTEAFF. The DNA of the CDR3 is TGCGCCAGCAGCTTGGCAACAGGGGGCCGGAGCACTGAAGCTTTCTTT.

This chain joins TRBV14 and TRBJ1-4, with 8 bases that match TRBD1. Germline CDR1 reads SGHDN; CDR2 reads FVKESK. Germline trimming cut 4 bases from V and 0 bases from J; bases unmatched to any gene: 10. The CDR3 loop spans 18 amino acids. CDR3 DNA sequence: TGTGCCAGCAGCCTCAGACAGGGGAGCTTTGCAACTAATGAAAAACTGTTTTTT. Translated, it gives CASSLRQGSFATNEKLFF.

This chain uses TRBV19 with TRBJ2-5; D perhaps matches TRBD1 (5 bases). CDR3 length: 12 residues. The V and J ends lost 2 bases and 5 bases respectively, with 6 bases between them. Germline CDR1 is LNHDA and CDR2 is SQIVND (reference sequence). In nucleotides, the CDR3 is TGTGCCAGTAGTATAAAGGGGGAGACCCAGTACTTC. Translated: CASSIKGETQYF. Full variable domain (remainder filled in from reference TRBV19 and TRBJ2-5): DGGITQSPKYLFRKEGQNVTLSCEQNLNHDAMYWYRQDPGQGLRLIYYSQIVNDFQKGDIAEGYSVSREKKESFPLTVTSAQKNPTAFYLCASSIKGETQYFGPGTRLLVL.

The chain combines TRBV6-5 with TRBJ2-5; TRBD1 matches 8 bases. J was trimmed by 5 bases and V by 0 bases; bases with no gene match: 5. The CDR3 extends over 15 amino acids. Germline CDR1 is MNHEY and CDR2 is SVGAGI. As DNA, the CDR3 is TGTGCCAGCAGTTACTCCCCCAGGGGGCCGGAGACCCAGTACTTC. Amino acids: CASSYSPRGPETQYF.

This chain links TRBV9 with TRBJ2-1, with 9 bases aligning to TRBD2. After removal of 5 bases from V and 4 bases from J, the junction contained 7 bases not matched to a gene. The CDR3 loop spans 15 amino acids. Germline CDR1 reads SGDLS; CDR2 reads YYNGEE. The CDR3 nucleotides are TGTGCCAGCAGTCTCAGCGGGGGGACGTACAATGAGCAGTTCTTC. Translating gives CASSLSGGTYNEQFF.

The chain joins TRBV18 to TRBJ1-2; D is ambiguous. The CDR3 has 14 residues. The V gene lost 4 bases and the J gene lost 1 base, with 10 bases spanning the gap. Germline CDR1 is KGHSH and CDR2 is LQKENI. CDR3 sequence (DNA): TGTGCCAGCTCACGGACCGTGGATAACTATGGCTACACCTTC. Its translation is CASSRTVDNYGYTF.

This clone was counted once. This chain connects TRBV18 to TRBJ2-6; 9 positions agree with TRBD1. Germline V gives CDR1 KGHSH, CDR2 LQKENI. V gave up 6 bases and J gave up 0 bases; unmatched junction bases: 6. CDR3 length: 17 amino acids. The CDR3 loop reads CASSTGQGSSGANVLTF. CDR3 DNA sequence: TGTGCCAGCTCTACCGGACAGGGGAGCTCTGGGGCCAACGTCCTGACTTTC.

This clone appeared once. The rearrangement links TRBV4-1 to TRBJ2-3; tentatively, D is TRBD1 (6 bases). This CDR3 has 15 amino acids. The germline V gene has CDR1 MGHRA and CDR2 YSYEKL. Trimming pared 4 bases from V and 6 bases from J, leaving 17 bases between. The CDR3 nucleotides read TGCGCCAGCAGCCCCCAGGGGCTTCGCCTGGATACGCAGTATTTT. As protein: CASSPQGLRLDTQYF.

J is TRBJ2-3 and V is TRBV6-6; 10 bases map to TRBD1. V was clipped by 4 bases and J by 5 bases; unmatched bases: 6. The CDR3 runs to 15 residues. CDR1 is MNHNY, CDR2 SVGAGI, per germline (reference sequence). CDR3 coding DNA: TGTGCCAGCAGTTTCGACAGGGGGCGAGGAGATACGCAGTATTTT. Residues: CASSFDRGRGDTQYF.

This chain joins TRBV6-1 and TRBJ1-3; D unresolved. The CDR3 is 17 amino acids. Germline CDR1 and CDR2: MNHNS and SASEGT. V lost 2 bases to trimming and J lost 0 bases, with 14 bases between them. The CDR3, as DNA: TGTGCCAGCAGTGAACGCTTTGCAGGCAGCTCTGGAAACACCATATATTTT. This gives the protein CASSERFAGSSGNTIYF.

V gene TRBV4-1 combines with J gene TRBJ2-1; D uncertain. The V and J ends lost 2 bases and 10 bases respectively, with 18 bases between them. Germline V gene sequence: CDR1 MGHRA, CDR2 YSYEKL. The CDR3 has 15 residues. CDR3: CASSQRPSLYWEQFF. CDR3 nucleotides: TGCGCCAGCAGCCAACGGCCGAGCCTGTATTGGGAGCAGTTCTTC.

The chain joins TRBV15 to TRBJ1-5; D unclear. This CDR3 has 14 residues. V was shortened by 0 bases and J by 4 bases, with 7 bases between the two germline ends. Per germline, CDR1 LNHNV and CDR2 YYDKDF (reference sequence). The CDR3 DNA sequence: TGTGCCACCAGCAGAGATACGGGGAATCAGCCCCAGCATTTT. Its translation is CATSRDTGNQPQHF. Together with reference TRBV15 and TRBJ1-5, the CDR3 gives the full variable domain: DAMVIQNPRYQVTQFGKPVTLSCSQTLNHNVMYWYQQKSSQAPKLLFHYYDKDFNNEADTPDNFQSRRPNTSFCFLDIRSPGLGDTAMYLCATSRDTGNQPQHFGDGTRLSIL.

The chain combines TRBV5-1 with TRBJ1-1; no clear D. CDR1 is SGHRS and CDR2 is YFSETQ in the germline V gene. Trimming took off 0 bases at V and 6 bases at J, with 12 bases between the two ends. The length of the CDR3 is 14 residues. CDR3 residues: CASSLVGLSPEAFF. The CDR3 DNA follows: TGCGCCAGCAGCTTGGTTGGGTTATCTCCTGAAGCTTTCTTT. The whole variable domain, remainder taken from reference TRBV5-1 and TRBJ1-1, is KAGVTQTPRYLIKTRGQQVTLSCSPISGHRSVSWYQQTPGQGLQFLFEYFSETQRNKGNFPGRFSGRQFSNSRSEMNVSTLELGDSALYLCASSLVGLSPEAFFGQGTRLTVV.